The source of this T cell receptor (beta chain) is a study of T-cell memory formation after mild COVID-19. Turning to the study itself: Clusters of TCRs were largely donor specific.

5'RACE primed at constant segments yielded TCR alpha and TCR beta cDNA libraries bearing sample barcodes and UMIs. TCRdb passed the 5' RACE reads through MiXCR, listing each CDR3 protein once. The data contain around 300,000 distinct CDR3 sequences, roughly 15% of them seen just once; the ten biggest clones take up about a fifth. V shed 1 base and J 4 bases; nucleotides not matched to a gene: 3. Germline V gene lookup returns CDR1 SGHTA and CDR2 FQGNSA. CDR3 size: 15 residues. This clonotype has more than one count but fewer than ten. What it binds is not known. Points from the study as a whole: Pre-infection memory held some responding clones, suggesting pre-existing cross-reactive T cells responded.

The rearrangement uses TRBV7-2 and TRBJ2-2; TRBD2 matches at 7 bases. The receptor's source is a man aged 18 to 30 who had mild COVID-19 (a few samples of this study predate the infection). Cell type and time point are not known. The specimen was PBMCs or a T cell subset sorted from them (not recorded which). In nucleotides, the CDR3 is TGTGCCAGCAGCTTAGGCGGGGGTGGCACCGGGGAGCTGTTTTTT. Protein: CASSLGGGGTGELFF.